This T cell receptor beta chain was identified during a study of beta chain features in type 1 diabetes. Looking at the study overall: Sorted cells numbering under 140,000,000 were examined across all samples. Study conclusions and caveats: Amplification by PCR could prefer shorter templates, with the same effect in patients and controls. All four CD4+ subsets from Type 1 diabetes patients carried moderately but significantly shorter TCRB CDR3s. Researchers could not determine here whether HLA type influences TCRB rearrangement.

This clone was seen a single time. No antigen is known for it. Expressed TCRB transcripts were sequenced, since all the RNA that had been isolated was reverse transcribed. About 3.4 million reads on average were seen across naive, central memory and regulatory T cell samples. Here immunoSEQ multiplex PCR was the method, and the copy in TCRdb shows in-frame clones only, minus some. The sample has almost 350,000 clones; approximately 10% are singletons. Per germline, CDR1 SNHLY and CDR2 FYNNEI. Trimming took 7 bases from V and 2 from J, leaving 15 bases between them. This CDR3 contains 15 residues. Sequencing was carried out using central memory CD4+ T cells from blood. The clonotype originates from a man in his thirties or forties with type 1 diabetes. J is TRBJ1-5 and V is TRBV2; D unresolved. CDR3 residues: CASTQRRRGNQPQHF. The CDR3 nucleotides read TGTGCCAGCACCCAAAGGAGGAGGGGCAATCAGCCCCAGCATTTT.